These 17 T cell receptor beta chains were sequenced from one sample in a study of human T cells and chemical hapten exposure. TCRdb reprocessed the RACE reads via MiXCR and lists one record per CDR3 protein. The table has roughly 380,000 distinct CDR3 sequences, approximately 5.1% seen once; the top ten hold about 2.5%. Noted time point: pre-sensitization, week 0. The treatment was: therapeutic diphenylcyclopropenone sensitization with weekly scalp DPC. This material consisted of whole blood, taken in connection with sensitization to the hapten diphenylcyclopropenone (DPC). These receptor sequences come from a woman aged 45-65 years with alopecia areata. Some clones in this sample may be carry-over from other donors' samples.

The chain carries TRBV13 and TRBJ2-7, with TRBD2 identical over 12 bases. The ends lost 4 bases at V and 3 bases at J; junction bases unmatched: 7. The CDR3 loop spans 16 amino acids. Germline V lookup: CDR1 PRHDT, CDR2 FYEKMQ (reference sequence). CDR3 nucleotide sequence: TGTGCCAGCAGCTCCCGACTAGCGGGAGAAGGCTACGAGCAGTACTTC. This sequence encodes CASSSRLAGEGYEQYF.

This chain connects TRBV28 to TRBJ2-5, with TRBD1 matching 10 bases. Germline lookup yields CDR1 MDHEN and CDR2 SYDVKM. The V segment lost 6 bases and the J segment 5 bases; nucleotides outside the gene matches: 9. The CDR3 has 15 amino acids. The CDR3 region is CASSTRGTGDETQYF. In nucleotides, the CDR3 is TGTGCCAGCAGCACCCGGGGGACAGGGGATGAGACCCAGTACTTC.

This clonotype was seen at least ten times. This chain links TRBV7-2 with TRBJ2-3; 7 bases align to TRBD1. V trimming: 8 bases; J trimming: 1 base; junction bases outside the gene matches: 6. Germline CDR1 is SGHTA and CDR2 is FQGNSA. The CDR3 is made up of 14 amino acids. The CDR3 here is CASGPGQGTDTQYF. The CDR3 DNA reads as TGTGCCAGCGGGCCAGGACAGGGCACAGATACGCAGTATTTT.

Points on this clonotype: The junction departs from germline at one end; a sequencing error may be responsible. The rearrangement links TRBV2 to TRBJ1-4; unclear D gene. This CDR3 is 14 amino acids long. Germline V gene lookup returns CDR1 SNHLY and CDR2 FYNNEI. This chain's CDR3 is CASSETGSFEKMFF. CDR3 nucleotides: TGTGCCAGCAGTGAAACGGGGAGTTTCGAAAAAATGTTTTTT.

The chain has TRBV3-1 and TRBJ1-1; D call uncertain. Germline CDR1 and CDR2: LGHDT and YNNKEL (reference sequence). The CDR3 contains 18 residues. Trimming stripped 0 bases from V and 11 bases from J, with 28 bases between. The CDR3 loop is CASSQDLGGYNSMSLAFF. CDR3 DNA: TGTGCCAGCAGCCAAGATCTGGGCGGGTATAATTCAATGAGTTTGGCTTTCTTT.

This clonotype was seen ten or more times. The V call is TRBV10-3, the J call TRBJ2-1; TRBD2 might be the D (6 bases). The CDR3 covers 15 residues. CDR1 is ENHRY and CDR2 is SYGVKD in the germline V gene. V was cut by 0 bases and J by 2 bases, with 8 bases left in between. CDR3: CAISESGGPYNEQFF. The CDR3 DNA reads as TGTGCCATCAGTGAGTCCGGGGGTCCCTACAATGAGCAGTTCTTC.

This clonotype occurred many times. The chain joins TRBV28 to TRBJ2-4; D remains ambiguous. Per the germline V gene, CDR1 is MDHEN and CDR2 is SYDVKM. V lost 3 bases, J lost 0 bases, and 12 bases lay in between. This CDR3 has 16 residues. The CDR3 spells CASSFPGSSAKNIQYF. Here the CDR3 DNA reads TGTGCCAGCAGTTTCCCAGGCAGCTCAGCCAAAAACATTCAGTACTTC.

This sequence joins TRBV29-1 and TRBJ2-5; TRBD1 aligns across 9 bases. The germline V gene has CDR1 SQVTM and CDR2 ANQGSEA. The CDR3 covers 12 residues. V gave up 8 bases and J gave up 2 bases; unmatched junction bases: 3. CDR3 loop: CSFDRGQETQYF. The CDR3 nucleotides are TGCAGCTTCGACAGGGGGCAAGAGACCCAGTACTTC.

Only a few counts were recorded for this clonotype. The chain links TRBV2 to TRBJ2-5; 14 nucleotides align to TRBD2. The CDR3 is 16 amino acids. Losses at the gene ends were 5 bases for V and 5 bases for J; bases not matched to a gene: 7. Germline CDR1 SNHLY, CDR2 FYNNEI. The chain's CDR3 is CASSSRLAGGSETQYF. DNA of the CDR3: TGTGCCAGCAGTTCTAGACTAGCGGGAGGGTCCGAGACCCAGTACTTC.

The J gene is TRBJ1-1, the V gene TRBV6-2 or TRBV6-3; D is undetermined. The CDR3 totals 15 residues. V shed 0 bases and J shed 1 base, with 9 bases lying between them. Per germline, CDR1 MNHEY and CDR2 SVGEGT. The DNA of the CDR3 is TGTGCCAGCAGTTACTCCCCGACGGGGAACACTGAAGCTTTCTTT. Its translation is CASSYSPTGNTEAFF.

This clonotype was seen only a few times. The V and J genes are TRBV7-9 and TRBJ1-4; a weak D match, TRBD1 (5 bases). There are 14 residues in the CDR3. The germline gives CDR1 SEHNR, CDR2 FQNEAQ (reference sequence). The V and J ends lost 5 bases and 7 bases respectively, with 14 bases between them. The chain's CDR3 is CASSPDEGREKLFF. The CDR3 DNA sequence: TGTGCCAGCAGCCCGGACGAGGGACGTGAAAAACTGTTTTTT.

This clonotype came up a few times. The chain recombines TRBV7-9 with TRBJ2-2, with TRBD2 identical over 8 bases. CDR1 and CDR2 (germline): SEHNR, FQNEAQ (reference sequence). CDR3 length: 15 residues. The V segment lost 1 base and the J segment 11 bases; nucleotides outside the gene matches: 9. For the CDR3, the DNA is TGTGCCAGCAGCTTAGGCAGCGGGGGCGAGCATGAGCTGTTTTTT. The encoded protein is CASSLGSGGEHELFF.

The chain uses TRBV4-2 and TRBJ2-5; TRBD2 matches at 9 bases. CDR3 length: 15 residues. Germline V CDR1 and CDR2: LGHNA, YNFKEQ. The V segment lost 0 bases and the J segment 5 bases; nucleotides outside the gene matches: 4. CDR3 DNA sequence: TGTGCCAGCAGCCAAGAACTAGCGGGCGGGGAGACCCAGTACTTC. It codes for CASSQELAGGETQYF.

The rearrangement joins TRBV7-2 to TRBJ2-1, with unresolved D. Germline V gives CDR1 SGHTA, CDR2 FQGNSA. This CDR3 has 15 amino acids. Trimming took 4 bases from V and 8 from J, leaving 18 bases between them. The CDR3 is CASSSDLGPWDEQFF. DNA of the CDR3: TGTGCCAGCAGCTCGGATCTCGGACCGTGGGATGAGCAGTTCTTC. Drawing the rest from reference TRBV7-2 and TRBJ2-1, the complete variable domain is GAGVSQSPSNKVTEKGKDVELRCDPISGHTALYWYRQSLGQGLEFLIYFQGNSAPDKSGLPSDRFSAERTGGSVSTLTIQRTQQEDSAVYLCASSSDLGPWDEQFFGPGTRLTVL.

There are many counts of this clonotype. The V gene is TRBV7-9, the J gene TRBJ1-6; no clear D gene. The length of the CDR3 is 14 residues. CDR1 and CDR2 from the germline V gene are SEHNR and FQNEAQ (reference sequence). V lost 5 bases, J lost 0 bases, and 5 bases lay in between. CDR3 amino acids: CASSRGSYNSPLHF. The CDR3 nucleotides read TGTGCCAGCAGCCGGGGCTCCTATAATTCACCCCTCCACTTT.

This clonotype was seen more than once but under ten times. The gene calls are TRBV20-1 and TRBJ2-7, with D perhaps matching TRBD2 (5 bases). The V gene's germline CDR1 is DFQATT and CDR2 SNEGSKA (reference sequence). CDR3 length: 14 residues. Trimming shortened V by 6 bases and J by 3 bases, and 18 bases separated the two germline ends. The CDR3 DNA is TGCAGTGCCCTAGCCCCCTTCGGACTCTACGAGCAGTACTTC. Translating it yields CSALAPFGLYEQYF.

This clonotype has a handful of counts. V and J are TRBV3-1 and TRBJ1-1; D is unclear. The V gene lost 4 bases and the J gene lost 4 bases, with 16 bases spanning the gap. The CDR3 extends over 15 amino acids. In germline, CDR1 is LGHDT, CDR2 YNNKEL (reference sequence). The CDR3 nucleotides are TGTGCCAGCAGCCCCACCCGGCAGTCCCCCACTGAAGCTTTCTTT. Its protein is CASSPTRQSPTEAFF.